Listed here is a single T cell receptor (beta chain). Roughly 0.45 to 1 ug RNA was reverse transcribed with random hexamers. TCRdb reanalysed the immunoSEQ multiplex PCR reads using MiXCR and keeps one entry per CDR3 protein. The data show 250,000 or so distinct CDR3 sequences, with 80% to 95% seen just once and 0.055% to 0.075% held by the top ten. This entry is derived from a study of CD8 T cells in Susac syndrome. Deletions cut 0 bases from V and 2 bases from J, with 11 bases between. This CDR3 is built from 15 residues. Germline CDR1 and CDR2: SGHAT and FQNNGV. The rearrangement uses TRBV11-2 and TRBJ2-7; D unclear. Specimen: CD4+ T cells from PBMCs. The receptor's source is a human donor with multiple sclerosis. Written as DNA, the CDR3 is TGTGCCAGCAGCTTAGATTCGTCCAATACCTACGAGCAGTACTTC. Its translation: CASSLDSSNTYEQYF.